This TCR beta chain was identified in a study of blood T cell repertoires in COVID-19. Here immunoSEQ multiplex PCR was the method, and the copy in TCRdb shows in-frame clones only, minus some. The sample has about 69,000 clones; 75% to 85% are singletons. There are 15 residues in the CDR3. Per germline, CDR1 MGHRA and CDR2 YSYEKL. Trimming pared 0 bases from V and 5 bases from J, leaving 13 bases between. This chain connects TRBV4-1 to TRBJ2-5; D is perhaps TRBD1 (5 bases). Sequencing was carried out using peripheral blood. The receptor's source is a human donor in a cohort sampled during active COVID-19. CDR3 protein: CASSQEVRVRETQYF. The CDR3 region has the DNA TGCGCCAGCAGCCAAGAGGTCAGGGTACGGGAGACCCAGTACTTC.